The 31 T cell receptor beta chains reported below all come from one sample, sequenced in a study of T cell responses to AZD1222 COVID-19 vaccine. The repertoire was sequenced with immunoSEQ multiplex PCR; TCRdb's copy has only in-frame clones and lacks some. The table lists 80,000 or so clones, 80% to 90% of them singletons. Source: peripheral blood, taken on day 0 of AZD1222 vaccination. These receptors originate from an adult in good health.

The CDR3 DNA is TGTGCCAGCAGCTTATTGGACATCAATCAGCCCCAGCATTTT. This encodes CASSLLDINQPQHF. The chain is built from TRBV11-2 and TRBJ1-5; TRBD1 might be the D (5 bases). The ends were cut back, 2 bases at V and 3 bases at J, with 8 bases in the middle. This CDR3 contains 14 residues. Germline CDR1 reads SGHAT; CDR2 reads FQNNGV.

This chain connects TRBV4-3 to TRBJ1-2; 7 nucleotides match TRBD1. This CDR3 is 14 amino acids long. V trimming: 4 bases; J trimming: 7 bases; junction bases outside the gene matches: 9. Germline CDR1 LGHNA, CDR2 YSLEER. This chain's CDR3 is CASSRGQAGGGYTF. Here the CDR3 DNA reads TGCGCCAGCAGCCGAGGACAGGCAGGGGGTGGCTACACCTTC.

Here the CDR3 reads CASKAGTDYGYTF. The DNA of the CDR3 is TGTGCCAGCAAGGCAGGGACGGACTATGGCTACACCTTC. The rearrangement uses TRBV7-6 and TRBJ1-2; D is perhaps TRBD1 (5 bases). This CDR3 spans 13 amino acids. Germline assignment: CDR1 SGHVS and CDR2 FNYEAQ. Trimming shortened V by 7 bases and J by 3 bases, and 12 bases separated the two germline ends.

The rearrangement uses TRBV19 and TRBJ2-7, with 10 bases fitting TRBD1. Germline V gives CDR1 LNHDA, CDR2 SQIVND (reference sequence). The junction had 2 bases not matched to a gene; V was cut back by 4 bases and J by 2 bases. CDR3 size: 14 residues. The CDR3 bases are TGTGCCAGTAGTACGGGGACAGGGGCCTACGAGCAGTACTTC. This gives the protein CASSTGTGAYEQYF. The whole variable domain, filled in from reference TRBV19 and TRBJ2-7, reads DGGITQSPKYLFRKEGQNVTLSCEQNLNHDAMYWYRQDPGQGLRLIYYSQIVNDFQKGDIAEGYSVSREKKESFPLTVTSAQKNPTAFYLCASSTGTGAYEQYFGPGTRLTVT.

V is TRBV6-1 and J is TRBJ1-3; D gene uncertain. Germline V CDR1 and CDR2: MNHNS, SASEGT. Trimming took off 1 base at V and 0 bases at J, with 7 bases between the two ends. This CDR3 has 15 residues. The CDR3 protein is CASSEGFYSGNTIYF. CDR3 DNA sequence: TGTGCCAGCAGTGAAGGGTTCTACTCTGGAAACACCATATATTTT.

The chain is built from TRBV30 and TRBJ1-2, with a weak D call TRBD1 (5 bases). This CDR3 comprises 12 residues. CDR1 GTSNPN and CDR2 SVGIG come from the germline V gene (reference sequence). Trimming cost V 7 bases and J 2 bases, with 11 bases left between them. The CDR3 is CASGKGNYGYTF. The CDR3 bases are TGTGCCTCAGGGAAGGGCAACTATGGCTACACCTTC.

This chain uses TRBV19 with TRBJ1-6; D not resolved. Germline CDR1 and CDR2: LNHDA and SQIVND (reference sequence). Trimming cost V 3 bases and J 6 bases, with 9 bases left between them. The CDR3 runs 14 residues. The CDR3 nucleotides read TGTGCCAGTAGTATTTCGTTGGGTAATTCACCCCTCCACTTT. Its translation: CASSISLGNSPLHF.

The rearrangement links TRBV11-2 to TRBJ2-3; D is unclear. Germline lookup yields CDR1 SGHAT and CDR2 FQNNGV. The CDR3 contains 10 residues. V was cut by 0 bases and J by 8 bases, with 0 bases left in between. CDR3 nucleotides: TGTGCCAGCAGCTTAGATACGCAGTATTTT. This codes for CASSLDTQYF.

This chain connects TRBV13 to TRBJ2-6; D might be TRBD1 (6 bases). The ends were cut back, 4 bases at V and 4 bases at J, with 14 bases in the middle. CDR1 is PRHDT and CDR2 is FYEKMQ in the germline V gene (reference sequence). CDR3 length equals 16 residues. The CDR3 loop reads CASSSEDSPGANVLTF. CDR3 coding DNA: TGTGCCAGCAGCTCGGAGGACAGCCCGGGGGCCAACGTCCTGACTTTC.

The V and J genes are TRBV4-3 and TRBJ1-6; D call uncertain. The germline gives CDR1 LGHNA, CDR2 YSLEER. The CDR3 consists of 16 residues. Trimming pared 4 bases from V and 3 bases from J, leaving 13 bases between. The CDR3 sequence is CASSPIARGYNSPLHF. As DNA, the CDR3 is TGCGCCAGCAGCCCTATTGCTCGGGGCTATAATTCACCCCTCCACTTT.

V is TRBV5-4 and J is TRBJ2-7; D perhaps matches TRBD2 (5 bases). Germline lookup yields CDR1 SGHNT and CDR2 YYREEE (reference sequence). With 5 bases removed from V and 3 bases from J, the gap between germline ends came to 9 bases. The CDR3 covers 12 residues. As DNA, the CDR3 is TGTGCCAGCAGTATGGCGGGCTACGAGCAGTACTTC. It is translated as CASSMAGYEQYF.

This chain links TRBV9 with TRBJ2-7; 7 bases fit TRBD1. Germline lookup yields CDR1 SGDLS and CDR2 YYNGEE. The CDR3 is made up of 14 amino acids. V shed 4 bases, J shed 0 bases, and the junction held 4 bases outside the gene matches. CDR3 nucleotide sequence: TGTGCCAGCAGCCCGGGACAGAGCTCCTACGAGCAGTACTTC. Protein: CASSPGQSSYEQYF.

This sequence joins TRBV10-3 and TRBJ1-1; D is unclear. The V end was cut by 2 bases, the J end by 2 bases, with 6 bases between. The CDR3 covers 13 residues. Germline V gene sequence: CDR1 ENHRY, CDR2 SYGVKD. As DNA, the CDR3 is TGTGCCATCAGTGAGGAACTCAACACTGAAGCTTTCTTT. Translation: CAISEELNTEAFF.

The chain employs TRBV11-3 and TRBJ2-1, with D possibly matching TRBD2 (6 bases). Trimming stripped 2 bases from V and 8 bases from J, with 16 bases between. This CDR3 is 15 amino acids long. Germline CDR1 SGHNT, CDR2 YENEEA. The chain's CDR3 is CASSLLPGRLDEQFF. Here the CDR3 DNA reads TGTGCCAGCAGCTTACTTCCAGGGAGGCTAGATGAGCAGTTCTTC.

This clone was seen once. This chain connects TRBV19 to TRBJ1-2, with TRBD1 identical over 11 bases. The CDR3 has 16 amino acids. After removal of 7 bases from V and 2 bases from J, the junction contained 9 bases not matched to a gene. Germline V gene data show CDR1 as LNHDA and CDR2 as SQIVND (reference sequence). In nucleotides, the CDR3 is TGTGCCAGTACCCTGGGGGGGACAGGGGGAAACTATGGCTACACCTTC. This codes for CASTLGGTGGNYGYTF.

The DNA for the CDR3 is TGCGCCAGCAGCACGACAGGGGCCGGCAATCAGCCCCAGCATTTT. Translating it yields CASSTTGAGNQPQHF. The rearrangement joins TRBV5-1 to TRBJ1-5; 8 bases line up with TRBD1. V lost 4 bases to trimming and J lost 2 bases; unmatched junction nucleotides: 5. This CDR3 comprises 15 residues. Germline V gives CDR1 SGHRS, CDR2 YFSETQ.

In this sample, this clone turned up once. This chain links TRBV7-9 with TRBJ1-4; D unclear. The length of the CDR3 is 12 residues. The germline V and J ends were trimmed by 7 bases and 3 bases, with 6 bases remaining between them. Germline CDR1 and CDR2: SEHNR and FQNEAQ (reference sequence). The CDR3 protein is CASTVANEKLFF. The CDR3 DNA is TGTGCCAGCACCGTGGCTAATGAAAAACTGTTTTTT.

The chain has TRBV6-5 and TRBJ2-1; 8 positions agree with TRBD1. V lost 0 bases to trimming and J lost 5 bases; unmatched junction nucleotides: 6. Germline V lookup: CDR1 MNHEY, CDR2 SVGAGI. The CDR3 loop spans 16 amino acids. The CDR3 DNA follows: TGTGCCAGCAGTTACTCCCGACAGGGGCCCCACAATGAGCAGTTCTTC. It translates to CASSYSRQGPHNEQFF.

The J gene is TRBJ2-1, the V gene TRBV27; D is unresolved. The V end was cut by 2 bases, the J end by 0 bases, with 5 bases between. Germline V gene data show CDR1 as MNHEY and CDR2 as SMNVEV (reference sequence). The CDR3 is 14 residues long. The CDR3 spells CASSLASSYNEQFF. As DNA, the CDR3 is TGTGCCAGCAGTTTAGCTAGCTCCTACAATGAGCAGTTCTTC.

CDR3: CAISHSGSSYEQYF. In DNA, the CDR3 is TGTGCCATCAGTCACTCTGGAAGCTCCTACGAGCAGTACTTC. The rearrangement joins TRBV10-3 to TRBJ2-7; the D is unclear. The CDR3 has 14 residues. Germline V gene sequence: CDR1 ENHRY, CDR2 SYGVKD. Trimming shortened V by 5 bases and J by 0 bases, and 11 bases separated the two germline ends.

The CDR3 sequence: CASSERQGPNTEAFF. CDR3 coding DNA: TGTGCCAGTAGTGAACGACAGGGGCCGAACACTGAAGCTTTCTTT. The J gene is TRBJ1-1, the V gene TRBV19; 8 positions agree with TRBD1. J lost 1 base, V lost 5 bases, and 6 bases had no gene match. This CDR3 is 15 amino acids long. The V gene's germline CDR1 is LNHDA and CDR2 SQIVND (reference sequence).

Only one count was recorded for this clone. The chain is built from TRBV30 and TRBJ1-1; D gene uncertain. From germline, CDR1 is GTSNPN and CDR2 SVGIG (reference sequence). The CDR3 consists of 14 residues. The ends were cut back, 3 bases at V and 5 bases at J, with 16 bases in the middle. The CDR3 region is CAWRRIRGETEAFF. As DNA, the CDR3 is TGTGCCTGGAGACGAATCCGTGGGGAAACTGAAGCTTTCTTT.

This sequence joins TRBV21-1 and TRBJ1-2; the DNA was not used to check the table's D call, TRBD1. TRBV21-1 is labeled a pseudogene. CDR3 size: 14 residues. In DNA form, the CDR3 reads TGTGCCAGCAGCAAAGGAGGAGACAGGGATGGCTACACCTTC. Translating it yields CASSKGGDRDGYTF.

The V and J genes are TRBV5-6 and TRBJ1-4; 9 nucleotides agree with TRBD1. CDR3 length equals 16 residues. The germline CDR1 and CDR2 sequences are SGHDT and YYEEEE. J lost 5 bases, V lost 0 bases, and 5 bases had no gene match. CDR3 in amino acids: CASSLAMGQGNEKLFF. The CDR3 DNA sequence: TGTGCCAGCAGCTTGGCCATGGGACAGGGAAATGAAAAACTGTTTTTT.

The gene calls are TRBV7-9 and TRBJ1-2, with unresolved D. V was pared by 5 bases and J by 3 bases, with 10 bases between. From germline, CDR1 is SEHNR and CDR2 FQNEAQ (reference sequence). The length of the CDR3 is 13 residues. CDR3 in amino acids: CASSGAGDYGYTF. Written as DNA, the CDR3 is TGTGCCAGCAGCGGAGCCGGTGACTATGGCTACACCTTC. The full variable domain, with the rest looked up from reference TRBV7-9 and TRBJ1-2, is DTGVSQNPRHKITKRGQNVTFRCDPISEHNRLYWYRQTLGQGPEFLTYFQNEAQLEKSRLLSDRFSAERPKGSFSTLEIQRTEQGDSAMYLCASSGAGDYGYTFGSGTRLTVV.

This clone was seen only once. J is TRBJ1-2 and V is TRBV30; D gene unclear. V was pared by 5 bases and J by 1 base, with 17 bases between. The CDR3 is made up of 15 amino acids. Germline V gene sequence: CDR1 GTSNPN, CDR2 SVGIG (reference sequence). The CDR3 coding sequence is TGTGCCTGGCGTTCCAGCCGCGCCCTTAACTATGGCTACACCTTC. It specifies CAWRSSRALNYGYTF.

The DNA of the CDR3 is TGTGCCAGTAGTATAGTATCAGGGTTGAGCACTGAAGCTTTCTTT. Translation gives CASSIVSGLSTEAFF. The V and J genes are TRBV19 and TRBJ1-1, with D possibly TRBD1 on 5 matching bases. This CDR3 has 15 residues. V lost 1 base and J lost 4, with 13 bases in between. Germline V gene sequence: CDR1 LNHDA, CDR2 SQIVND (reference sequence).

CDR3 loop: CASSEAPGTGGVGGTEAFF. CDR3 coding DNA: TGTGCCAGCAGTGAAGCGCCGGGGACAGGGGGCGTCGGTGGCACTGAAGCTTTCTTT. The chain employs TRBV2 and TRBJ1-1; 12 nucleotides agree with TRBD1. The length of the CDR3 is 19 residues. The junction had 12 bases not matched to a gene; V was cut back by 0 bases and J by 4 bases. Per germline, CDR1 SNHLY and CDR2 FYNNEI.

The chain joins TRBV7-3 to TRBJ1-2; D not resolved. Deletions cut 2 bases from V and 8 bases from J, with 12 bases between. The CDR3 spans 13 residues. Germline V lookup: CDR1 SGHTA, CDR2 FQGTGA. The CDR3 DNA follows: TGTGCCAGCAGCTTATTAGGGTTTGAGGGCTACACCTTC. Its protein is CASSLLGFEGYTF. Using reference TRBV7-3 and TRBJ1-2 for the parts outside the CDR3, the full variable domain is GAGVSQTPSNKVTEKGKYVELRCDPISGHTALYWYRQSLGQGPEFLIYFQGTGAADDSGLPNDRFFAVRPEGSVSTLKIQRTERGDSAVYLCASSLLGFEGYTFGSGTRLTVV.

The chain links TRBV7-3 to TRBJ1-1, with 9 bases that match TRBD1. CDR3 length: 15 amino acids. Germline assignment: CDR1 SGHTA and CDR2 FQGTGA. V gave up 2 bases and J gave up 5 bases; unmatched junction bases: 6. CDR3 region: CASSLSGTGRTEAFF. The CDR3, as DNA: TGTGCCAGCAGCTTATCTGGGACAGGGCGAACTGAAGCTTTCTTT.

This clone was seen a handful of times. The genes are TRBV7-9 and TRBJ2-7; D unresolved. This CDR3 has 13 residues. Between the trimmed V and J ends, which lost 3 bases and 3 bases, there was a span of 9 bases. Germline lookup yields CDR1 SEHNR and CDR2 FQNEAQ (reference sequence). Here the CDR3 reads CASSLLGNYEQYF. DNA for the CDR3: TGTGCCAGCAGCTTGTTAGGGAACTACGAGCAGTACTTC.